Following are 5 T cell receptor beta chains from one sample sequenced in a study of T cell changes during pregnancy in multiple sclerosis. Method: immunoSEQ multiplex PCR; TCRdb's copy keeps in-frame clones and lacks some. The data show approximately 96,000 clones, with under 95% seen just once and about 2.5% held by the top ten. Here the sequenced sample was peripheral blood, taken after pregnancy. These receptors came from a female donor in good health, enrolled as a control in a pregnancy study.

This chain joins TRBV7-2 and TRBJ1-4, with no clear D. The CDR3 runs to 14 residues. Trimming removed 4 bases at V and 4 bases at J, with 10 bases between. The germline gives CDR1 SGHTA, CDR2 FQGNSA. CDR3 nucleotides: TGTGCCAGCAGCTCCCCCGGGATTAATGAAAAACTGTTTTTT. Its translation is CASSSPGINEKLFF.

This clone was detected once. The V gene is TRBV27, the J gene TRBJ1-2, with a tentative D call TRBD1 (6 bases). CDR3 length: 16 residues. Germline V gives CDR1 MNHEY, CDR2 SMNVEV (reference sequence). The V end was cut by 4 bases, the J end by 4 bases, with 19 bases between. CDR3: CASSWSRGAGRYGYTF. The CDR3 DNA is TGTGCCAGCAGTTGGTCGCGGGGGGCGGGCCGCTATGGCTACACCTTC.

V is TRBV5-1 and J is TRBJ1-1; weak D call: TRBD1 (6 bases). This CDR3 region has 16 residues. Germline assignment: CDR1 SGHRS and CDR2 YFSETQ. V was trimmed by 2 bases and J by 4 bases, leaving 18 bases between them. CDR3: CASSLSGTIGGTEAFF. CDR3 coding DNA: TGCGCCAGCAGCTTATCCGGGACAATTGGTGGCACTGAAGCTTTCTTT.

The V call is TRBV20-1, the J call TRBJ2-5; D uncertain. The CDR3 has 10 residues. Trimming pared 3 bases from V and 5 bases from J, leaving 4 bases between. Germline lookup yields CDR1 DFQATT and CDR2 SNEGSKA (reference sequence). The CDR3 is CSARQETQYF. As DNA, the CDR3 is TGCAGTGCTAGGCAGGAGACCCAGTACTTC.

V gene TRBV5-1 combines with J gene TRBJ1-1; weak D call: TRBD1 (5 bases). V dropped 1 base and J dropped 8 bases, with 12 bases sitting between them. This CDR3 has 13 residues. CDR1 is SGHRS and CDR2 is YFSETQ in the germline V gene. CDR3 in amino acids: CASSLYGAGEAFF. The DNA of the CDR3 is TGCGCCAGCAGCTTGTACGGGGCGGGAGAAGCTTTCTTT. Full variable domain (remainder filled in from reference TRBV5-1 and TRBJ1-1): KAGVTQTPRYLIKTRGQQVTLSCSPISGHRSVSWYQQTPGQGLQFLFEYFSETQRNKGNFPGRFSGRQFSNSRSEMNVSTLELGDSALYLCASSLYGAGEAFFGQGTRLTVV.